One sample yielded the 12 T cell receptor beta chains listed below, sequenced in a study of blood T cell repertoires in COVID-19 (dated by TCRdb to about 2020). The method was the immunoSEQ multiplex PCR assay. This is the immuneACCESS table as TCRdb keeps it, with only in-frame sequences that have V and J called. A part of the clones is gone; compared with another copy, unresolved V genes explain less than half, and the rest is unexplained. This sample gives approximately 230,000 clones in total; more than 80% of them show up just once. In total, the top ten clones hold 2.2% of the sample. Specimen: peripheral blood. These receptors originate from a man aged 25-45 years who had recovered from COVID-19.

The genes are TRBV14 and TRBJ1-1, with D possibly matching TRBD1 (6 bases). The V end was cut by 5 bases, the J end by 2 bases, with 9 bases between. Germline assignment: CDR1 SGHDN and CDR2 FVKESK. This CDR3 spans 13 amino acids. The DNA for the CDR3 is TGTGCCAGCAGCGGGACATTAAACACTGAAGCTTTCTTT. This sequence encodes CASSGTLNTEAFF. Complete variable domain (other parts from reference TRBV14 and TRBJ1-1): EAGVTQFPSHSVIEKGQTVTLRCDPISGHDNLYWYRRVMGKEIKFLLHFVKESKQDESGMPNNRFLAERTGGTYSTLKVQPAELEDSGVYFCASSGTLNTEAFFGQGTRLTVV.

The chain couples TRBV11-2 to TRBJ2-7; 9 nucleotides align to TRBD2. J gave up 3 bases and V 1 base, and 4 bases lay outside the gene matches. The CDR3 runs 15 residues. Per germline, CDR1 SGHAT and CDR2 FQNNGV. This CDR3 reads CASSLGASGIYEQYF. The CDR3 coding sequence is TGTGCCAGCAGCTTAGGGGCTAGCGGGATCTACGAGCAGTACTTC.

The rearrangement joins TRBV13 to TRBJ1-2; D gene unclear. Between the trimmed V and J ends, which lost 7 bases and 6 bases, there was a span of 9 bases. The CDR3 is 11 amino acids. The germline V gene encodes CDR1 PRHDT and CDR2 FYEKMQ (reference sequence). This CDR3 reads CASMVEDGYTF. CDR3 DNA: TGTGCCAGCATGGTAGAGGATGGCTACACCTTC.

Notes on this clone: Other DNA sequences in the same sample also yield this CDR3. CDR3 residues: CASSLYRGGTGELFF. The CDR3 region has the DNA TGTGCCAGCAGTTTGTACCGGGGGGGCACCGGGGAGCTGTTTTTT. J is TRBJ2-2 and V is TRBV27, with 8 bases that match TRBD2. Germline CDR1 and CDR2: MNHEY and SMNVEV (reference sequence). The CDR3 sequence is 15 residues long. V shed 3 bases, J shed 4 bases, and the junction held 4 bases outside the gene matches.

This chain uses TRBV4-2 with TRBJ2-7; perhaps TRBD2 as D (6 bases). The V end was cut by 7 bases, the J end by 7 bases, with 17 bases between. Germline V gene sequence: CDR1 LGHNA, CDR2 YNFKEQ. This CDR3 is 13 amino acids long. The CDR3 is CASMGLSLREQYF. The CDR3 nucleotides read TGTGCCAGCATGGGACTCTCTTTAAGGGAGCAGTACTTC.

This chain joins TRBV27 and TRBJ1-4; D perhaps matches TRBD1 (6 bases). Between the trimmed V and J ends, which lost 5 bases and 8 bases, there was a span of 15 bases. Germline V lookup: CDR1 MNHEY, CDR2 SMNVEV (reference sequence). CDR3 length equals 14 residues. As DNA, the CDR3 is TGTGCCAGCAGTACCACAGGGTTGGAGGAAAAACTGTTTTTT. Amino acids: CASSTTGLEEKLFF.

The CDR3 here is CASSPFHISNTEAFF. The CDR3 coding sequence is TGTGCCAGCAGCCCCTTCCACATCTCGAACACTGAAGCTTTCTTT. V usage is TRBV7-9 and J usage is TRBJ1-1; D not certain. Germline V gene lookup returns CDR1 SEHNR and CDR2 FQNEAQ (reference sequence). The CDR3 has 15 amino acids. Trimming took off 5 bases at V and 1 base at J, with 14 bases between the two ends.

The chain is built from TRBV27 and TRBJ1-1; D unclear. Germline lookup yields CDR1 MNHEY and CDR2 SMNVEV (reference sequence). Trimming took 5 bases from V and 3 from J, leaving 13 bases between them. CDR3 length: 14 residues. DNA of the CDR3: TGTGCCAGCAGTCCCCGGGGTGGGCACACTGAAGCTTTCTTT. Protein sequence: CASSPRGGHTEAFF.

V is TRBV10-2 and J is TRBJ1-2; the D gene is possibly TRBD1 (5 bases). CDR1 and CDR2 from the germline V gene are WSHSY and SAAADI. This CDR3 has 12 amino acids. V lost 10 bases and J 7 bases, leaving 16 bases between the germline ends. The CDR3 DNA sequence: TGCGCCACCCTCCGCAGGGTGGGTGGCTACACCTTC. Amino acids: CATLRRVGGYTF.

This chain joins TRBV6-4 and TRBJ1-6; D gene ambiguous. CDR1 is MRHNA, CDR2 SNTAGT, per germline. The CDR3 sequence is 14 residues long. V was clipped by 3 bases and J by 6 bases, with 9 bases between them. The CDR3 is CASSDTGSNSPLHF. CDR3 DNA: TGTGCCAGCAGTGATACTGGTTCTAATTCACCCCTCCACTTT.

This clone has a single count. V is TRBV24-1 and J is TRBJ1-4; D is perhaps TRBD1 (5 bases). Germline V gene data show CDR1 as KGHDR and CDR2 as SFDVKD. The CDR3 is 13 residues long. The V gene lost 5 bases and the J gene lost 3 bases, with 6 bases spanning the gap. The DNA of the CDR3 is TGTGCCACCAGTGGGGGCCCTAATGAAAAACTGTTTTTT. This translates into CATSGGPNEKLFF.

The rearrangement links TRBV7-9 to TRBJ1-2; D remains unclear. In germline, CDR1 is SEHNR, CDR2 FQNEAQ (reference sequence). V was clipped by 1 base and J by 4 bases, with 13 bases between them. The CDR3 length is 15 residues. The CDR3 bases are TGTGCCAGCAGCTTAGGTTTATTAACGGGCTATGGCTACACCTTC. The encoded protein is CASSLGLLTGYGYTF.